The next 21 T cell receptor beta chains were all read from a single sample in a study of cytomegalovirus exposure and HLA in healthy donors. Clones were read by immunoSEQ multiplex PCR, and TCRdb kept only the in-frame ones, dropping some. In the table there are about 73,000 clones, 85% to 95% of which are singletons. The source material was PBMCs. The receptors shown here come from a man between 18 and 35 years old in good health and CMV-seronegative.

This chain's CDR3 is CASSLWGQGTYEQYF. The DNA of the CDR3 is TGTGCCAGCAGCTTATGGGGACAGGGAACCTACGAGCAGTACTTC. The V and J genes are TRBV7-2 and TRBJ2-7, with TRBD1 matching over 9 bases. V lost 2 bases to trimming and J lost 2 bases; unmatched junction nucleotides: 4. Germline CDR1 reads SGHTA; CDR2 reads FQGNSA. The CDR3 is made up of 15 amino acids.

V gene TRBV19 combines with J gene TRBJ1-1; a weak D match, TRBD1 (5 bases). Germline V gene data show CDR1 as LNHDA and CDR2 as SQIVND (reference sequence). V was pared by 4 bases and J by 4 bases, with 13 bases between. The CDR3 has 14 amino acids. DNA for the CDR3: TGTGCCAGTAGTAGAATCCAGGGAGGCACTGAAGCTTTCTTT. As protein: CASSRIQGGTEAFF. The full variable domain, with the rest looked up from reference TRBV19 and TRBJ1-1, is DGGITQSPKYLFRKEGQNVTLSCEQNLNHDAMYWYRQDPGQGLRLIYYSQIVNDFQKGDIAEGYSVSREKKESFPLTVTSAQKNPTAFYLCASSRIQGGTEAFFGQGTRLTVV.

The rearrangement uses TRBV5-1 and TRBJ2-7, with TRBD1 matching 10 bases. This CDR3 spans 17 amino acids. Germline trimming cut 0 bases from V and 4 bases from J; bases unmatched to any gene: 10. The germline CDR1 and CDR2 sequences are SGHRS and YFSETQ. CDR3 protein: CASSLAVTGTGAYEQYF. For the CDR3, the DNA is TGCGCCAGCAGCTTGGCCGTAACCGGGACAGGGGCTTACGAGCAGTACTTC.

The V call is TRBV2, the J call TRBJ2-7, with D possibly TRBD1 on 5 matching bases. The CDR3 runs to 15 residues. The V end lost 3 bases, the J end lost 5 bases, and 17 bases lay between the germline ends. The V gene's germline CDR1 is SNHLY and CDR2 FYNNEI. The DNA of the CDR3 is TGTGCCAGCAGTGATCTGTTGACAGTTCCTCACGAGCAGTACTTC. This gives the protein CASSDLLTVPHEQYF.

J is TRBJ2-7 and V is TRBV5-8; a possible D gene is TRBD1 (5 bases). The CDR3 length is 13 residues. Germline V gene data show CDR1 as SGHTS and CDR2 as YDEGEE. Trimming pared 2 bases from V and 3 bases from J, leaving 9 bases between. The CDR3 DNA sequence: TGTGCCAGCAGCTTTGGCGGACACTACGAGCAGTACTTC. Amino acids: CASSFGGHYEQYF.

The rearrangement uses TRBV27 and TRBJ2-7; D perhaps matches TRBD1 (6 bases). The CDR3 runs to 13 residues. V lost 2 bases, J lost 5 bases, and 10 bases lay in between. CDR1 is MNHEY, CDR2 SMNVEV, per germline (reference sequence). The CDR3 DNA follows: TGTGCCAGCAGTTTAGGGACATCCCACGAGCAGTACTTC. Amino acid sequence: CASSLGTSHEQYF.

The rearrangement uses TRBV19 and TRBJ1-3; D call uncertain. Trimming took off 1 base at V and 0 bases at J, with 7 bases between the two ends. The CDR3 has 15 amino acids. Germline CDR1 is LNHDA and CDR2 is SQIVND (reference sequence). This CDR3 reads CASSIGAGSGNTIYF. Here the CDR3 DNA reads TGTGCCAGTAGTATAGGCGCCGGCTCTGGAAACACCATATATTTT.

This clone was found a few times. The CDR3 nucleotides read TGCGCCAGCAGCCAAGAATTCATCGGACAGGGGTATGGCTACACCTTC. It codes for CASSQEFIGQGYGYTF. The gene calls are TRBV4-3 and TRBJ1-2; 9 bases fit TRBD1. The CDR3 runs 16 residues. Trimming at V came to 0 bases and at J to 5 bases, leaving 7 bases not matched to a gene. Germline CDR1 and CDR2: LGHNA and YSLEER.

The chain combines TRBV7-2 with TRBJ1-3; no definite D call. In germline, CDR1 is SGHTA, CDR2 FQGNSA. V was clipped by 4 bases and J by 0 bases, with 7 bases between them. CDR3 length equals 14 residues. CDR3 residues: CASSSVHSGNTIYF. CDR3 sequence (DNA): TGTGCCAGCAGCTCAGTTCACTCTGGAAACACCATATATTTT.

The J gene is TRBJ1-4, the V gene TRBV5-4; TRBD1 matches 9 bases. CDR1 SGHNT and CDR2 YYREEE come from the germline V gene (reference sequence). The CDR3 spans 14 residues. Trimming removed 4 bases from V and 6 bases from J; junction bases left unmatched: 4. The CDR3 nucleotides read TGTGCCAGCAGCGTCCGGGACAGGGATGAAAAACTGTTTTTT. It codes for CASSVRDRDEKLFF.

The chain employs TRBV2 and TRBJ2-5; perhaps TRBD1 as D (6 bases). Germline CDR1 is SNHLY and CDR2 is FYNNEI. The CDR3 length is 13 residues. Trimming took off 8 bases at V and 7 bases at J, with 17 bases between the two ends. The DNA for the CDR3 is TGTGCCAGCGTGGGGCAGGGGCGTAGGACCCAGTACTTC. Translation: CASVGQGRRTQYF.

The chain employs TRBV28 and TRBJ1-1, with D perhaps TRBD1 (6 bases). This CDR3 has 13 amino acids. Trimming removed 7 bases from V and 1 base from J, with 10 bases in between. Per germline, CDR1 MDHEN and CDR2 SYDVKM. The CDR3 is CASTEGQNTEAFF. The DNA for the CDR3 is TGTGCCAGCACCGAGGGACAGAACACTGAAGCTTTCTTT. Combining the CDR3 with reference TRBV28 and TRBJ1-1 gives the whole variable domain DVKVTQSSRYLVKRTGEKVFLECVQDMDHENMFWYRQDPGLGLRLIYFSYDVKMKEKGDIPEGYSVSREKKERFSLILESASTNQTSMYLCASTEGQNTEAFFGQGTRLTVV.

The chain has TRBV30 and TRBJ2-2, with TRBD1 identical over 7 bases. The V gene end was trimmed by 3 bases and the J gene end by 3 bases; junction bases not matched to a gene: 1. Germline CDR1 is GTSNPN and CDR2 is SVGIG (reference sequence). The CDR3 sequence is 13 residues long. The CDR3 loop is CAWRDRYTGELFF. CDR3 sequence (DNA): TGTGCCTGGAGGGACAGGTACACCGGGGAGCTGTTTTTT.

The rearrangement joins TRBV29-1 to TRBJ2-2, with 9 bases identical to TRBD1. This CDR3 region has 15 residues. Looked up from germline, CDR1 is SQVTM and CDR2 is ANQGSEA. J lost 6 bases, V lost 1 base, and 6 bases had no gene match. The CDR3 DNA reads TGCAGCGTTGAAGCCCGGGACAGGGATGCCGGGGAGCTGTTTTTT. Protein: CSVEARDRDAGELFF.

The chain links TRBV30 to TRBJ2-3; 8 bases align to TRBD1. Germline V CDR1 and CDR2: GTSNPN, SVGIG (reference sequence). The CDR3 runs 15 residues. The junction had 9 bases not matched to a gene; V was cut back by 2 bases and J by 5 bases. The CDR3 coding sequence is TGTGCCTGGAGTCCCGGACAGGGCGCCGGAGATACGCAGTATTTT. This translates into CAWSPGQGAGDTQYF. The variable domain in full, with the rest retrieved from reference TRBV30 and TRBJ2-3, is SQTIHQWPATLVQPVGSPLSLECTVEGTSNPNLYWYRQAAGRGLQLLFYSVGIGQISSEVPQNLSASRPQDRQFILSSKKLLLSDSGFYLCAWSPGQGAGDTQYFGPGTRLTVL.

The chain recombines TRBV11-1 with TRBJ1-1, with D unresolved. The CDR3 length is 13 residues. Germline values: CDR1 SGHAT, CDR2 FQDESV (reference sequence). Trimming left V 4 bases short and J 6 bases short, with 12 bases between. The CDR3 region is CASSWIMGSEAFF. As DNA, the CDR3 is TGTGCCAGCAGCTGGATAATGGGCTCTGAAGCTTTCTTT.

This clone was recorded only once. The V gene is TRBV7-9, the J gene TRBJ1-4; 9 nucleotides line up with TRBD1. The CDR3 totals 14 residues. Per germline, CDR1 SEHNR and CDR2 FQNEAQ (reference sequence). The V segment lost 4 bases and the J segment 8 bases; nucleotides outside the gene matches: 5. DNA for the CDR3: TGTGCCAGCAGCTGGGGACAGGGAAGGGAAAAACTGTTTTTT. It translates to CASSWGQGREKLFF.

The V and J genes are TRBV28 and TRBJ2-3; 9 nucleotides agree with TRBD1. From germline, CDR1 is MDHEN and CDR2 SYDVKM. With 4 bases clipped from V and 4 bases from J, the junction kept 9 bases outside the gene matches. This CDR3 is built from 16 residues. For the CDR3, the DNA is TGTGCCAGCAGTTCCCCGGGACAGGGAGTCTCAGATACGCAGTATTTT. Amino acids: CASSSPGQGVSDTQYF.

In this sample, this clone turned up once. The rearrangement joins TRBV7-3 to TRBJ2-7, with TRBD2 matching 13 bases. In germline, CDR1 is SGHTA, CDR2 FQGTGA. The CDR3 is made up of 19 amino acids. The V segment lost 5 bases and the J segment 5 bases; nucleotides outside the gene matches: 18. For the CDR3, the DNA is TGTGCCAGCAGCATACCACGCGGACTAGCGGGGGACTCATTCGACGAGCAGTACTTC. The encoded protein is CASSIPRGLAGDSFDEQYF.

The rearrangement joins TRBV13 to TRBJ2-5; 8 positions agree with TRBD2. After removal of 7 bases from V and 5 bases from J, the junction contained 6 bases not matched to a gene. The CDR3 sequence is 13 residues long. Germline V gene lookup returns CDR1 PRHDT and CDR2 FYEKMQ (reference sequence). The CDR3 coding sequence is TGTGCCAGCACTCCGGGGGGGGAGGAGACCCAGTACTTC. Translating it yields CASTPGGEETQYF.

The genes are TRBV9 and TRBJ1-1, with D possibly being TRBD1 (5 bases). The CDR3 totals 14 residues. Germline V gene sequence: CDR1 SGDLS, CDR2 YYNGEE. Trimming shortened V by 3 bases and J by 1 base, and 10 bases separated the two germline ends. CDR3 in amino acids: CASSGLRGNTEAFF. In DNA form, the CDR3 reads TGTGCCAGCAGCGGCCTAAGGGGGAACACTGAAGCTTTCTTT.